Below, one T cell receptor beta chain is given with its context. Its antigen specificity is not known. No per-base quality is available; no much larger clone lies one base away. The sample comes from a study of vaccination and CD4 T cells after COVID-19 (dated by TCRdb to between 2021 and 2022). As for the study more broadly: SARS-CoV-2 positivity had been established in the convalescent patients by nasal swab PCR, and mild disease was recorded in under ten of these patients and severe disease in one. In the convalescent cohort there were six males and four females, among whom were two Hispanic individuals, seven Caucasians, two Asians and one multiracial person. Participants got two doses of the Pfizer-BioNTech BNT162b2 vaccine (n=8) or two doses of the Moderna mRNA-1273 vaccine (n=2). Post-COVID blood samples from convalescent patients were collected a median of 101 days after diagnosis, with a range of 35 to 161 days. The time from the second vaccine dose to post-vaccine blood sampling had a median of around 72 days and ranged from about 12 to 250 days. For three convalescent patients, samples were collected at an early post-vaccination timepoint (day 14) as well as at a late post-vaccination timepoint (days 161 to 241). For stimulating the cultures, overlapping spike peptide pools were used, derived from SARS-CoV-2 as well as from the common cold coronaviruses HCoV-NL63, HCoV-OC43 and HCoV-229E. In control cultures, a CEFX viral epitope pool was used as positive control, an HIV-1 Nef peptide pool was used as negative control, or no peptide was added. In around 9 COVID-19 convalescent patients and several infection-naive healthy vaccine recipients, researchers compared the spike-specific CD4+ TCR repertoire from before mRNA vaccination with the repertoire from after.

The time point label, as the study defines it: late sampling 161 to 241 days after vaccination in a few convalescent patients. Taken with the paper, the label for treatment or condition translates to: roughly 10-day PBMC culture with coronavirus spike peptide pools or control peptides (ViraFEST assay). To expand antigen-specific T cells with peptide pools and then pick out the expanded clonotypes through TCR sequencing, the study relied on the ViraFEST assay. The convalescent patients' positive SARS-CoV-2 PCR tests fell between March and December 2020, which was before the Alpha, Beta and Delta variants emerged in the United States. Some 2 million PBMCs per well were cultured in IMDM with about 5% human AB serum and 8.5 to 10 IU/ml IL-2, plus 10 ug/ml peptide pools. Half of the culture medium was replaced with fresh IL-2-containing medium on days 3 and 7. After approximately eleven days of culture, CD4+ T cells were isolated by negative selection using the EasySep CD4+ T cell isolation kit. PBMCs were separated from whole blood using Ficoll-Paque Plus gradient centrifugation and then either used fresh or cryopreserved at -140C. In general, triplicate wells were set up for every culture condition.

Study-wide findings and limitations: Nearly all vaccine-specific clones in convalescent patients (304 of 307) were mono-reactive for SARS-CoV-2 spike rather than cross-reactive with common cold coronaviruses. In convalescent patients, a median 86.3% of post-vaccine SARS-CoV-2-reactive clones were detected only after vaccination, and vaccine-specific priming was suggested by this finding. Although the median number of SARS-CoV-2-reactive clonotypes went up from around 20 after infection to approximately 40 after vaccination, the increase was not significant. Relatively few convalescent patients were included in the study, and early timepoints after natural infection were not analyzed.

The CDR3, cysteine through phenylalanine, is 15 amino acids long. This entry keeps only the CDR3 DNA: 45 bases, framed from base 1. V and J are trimmed by 5 bases and 4 bases, and the gene matches miss 3 bases of the junction. CDR1 and CDR2 were assigned from the germline V gene as SGHTA and FQGTGA. Library method: PCR. DNA from cultured CD4+ T cells was subjected to TCR sequencing with the Oncomine TCR Beta short-read assay at the Johns Hopkins FTIC core. The QIAamp micro DNA kit was used to extract genomic DNA from the cultured CD4+ T cells. Oncomine TCR Beta libraries made from cultured CD4+ T cells were pooled using unique dual indexes and sequenced on an Illumina iSeq 100. Per the source publication's procedure: Non-productive sequences were filtered out, and CDR3s that did not start with C, did not end with F or W, or were shorter than 7 amino acids were discarded. The MANAFEST web application identified antigen-specific clonotypes by comparing peptide-stimulated wells against reference wells and other culture wells. An FDR below 0.05, an odds ratio above 5, and a productive frequency above 0.1% in at least two of three replicate wells were required for clones to be considered positive. Cross-reactive clonotypes were defined as significantly expanded in both SARS-CoV-2 spike wells and at least one common cold coronavirus spike condition. Similarity between CDR3 sequences was evaluated in R version 3.6.1 using Levenshtein distances (stringdist) and unrooted phylogenetic trees (ape). Clones were called with MiXCR by TCRdb after fastp trimmed the public reads at Q25, and only in-frame beta chains were retained. Each entry merges the rows of one CDR3 protein and shows their most common DNA and genes. The V and J calls and clone size come from TCRdb's table, not from the authors' own analysis. This sample comprises roughly 23,000 distinct CDR3 sequences, 35% to 40% of them detected only once. The ten largest clones add up to 25% to 30% of the sample.

This specimen consisted of CD4+ T cells from blood, cultured in vitro, obtained about 7 months after SARS-CoV-2 vaccination. The TCR sequence derives from a human donor who had recovered from COVID-19. The rearrangement combines TRBV7-3 with TRBJ2-2; 11 of the junction bases match TRBD2. Here the CDR3 is given as CASSAGLAGTGELFF. The DNA sequence follows: TGTGCCAGCAGCGCCGGACTAGCGGGCACCGGGGAGCTGTTTTTT. Reference TRBV7-3 and TRBJ2-2 proteins supply the regions before and after the CDR3; the full variable domain is: GAGVSQTPSNKVTEKGKYVELRCDPISGHTALYWYRQSLGQGPEFLIYFQGTGAADDSGLPNDRFFAVRPEGSVSTLKIQRTERGDSAVYLCASSAGLAGTGELFFGEGSRLTVL.